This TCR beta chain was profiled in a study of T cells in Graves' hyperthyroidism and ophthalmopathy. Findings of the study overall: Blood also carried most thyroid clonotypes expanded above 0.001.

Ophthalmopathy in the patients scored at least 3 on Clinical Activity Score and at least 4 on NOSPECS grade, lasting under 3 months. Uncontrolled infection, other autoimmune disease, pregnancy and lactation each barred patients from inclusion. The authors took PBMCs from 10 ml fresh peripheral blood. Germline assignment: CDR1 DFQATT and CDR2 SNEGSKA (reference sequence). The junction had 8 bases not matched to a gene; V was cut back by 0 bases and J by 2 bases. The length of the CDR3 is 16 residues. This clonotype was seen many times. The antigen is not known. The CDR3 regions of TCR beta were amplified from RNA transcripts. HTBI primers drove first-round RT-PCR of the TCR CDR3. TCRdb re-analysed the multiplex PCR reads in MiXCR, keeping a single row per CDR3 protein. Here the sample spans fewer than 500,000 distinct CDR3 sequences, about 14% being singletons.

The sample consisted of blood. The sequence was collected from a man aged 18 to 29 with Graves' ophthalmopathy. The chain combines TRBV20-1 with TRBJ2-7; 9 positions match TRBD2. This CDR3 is CSARDYEAGGPYEQYF. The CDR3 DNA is TGCAGTGCTAGAGACTACGAGGCGGGAGGGCCCTACGAGCAGTACTTC.